A single sample gave rise to the 6 T cell receptor beta chains below, sequenced in a study of shared clonotypes between healthy human individuals. Sequencing was performed with immunoSEQ multiplex PCR; in TCRdb, only in-frame clones are kept and a portion is missing. The sample carries some 2,100,000 clones, approximately 94% recorded once. The source material was naive CD4+ T cells sorted from blood. Subset defined: CD45RA+ positively selected. Receptor source: a man aged 18 to 35 in good health.

DNA for the CDR3: TGTGCCAGCTCTGAGGGACAGCCGTACAATGAGCAGTTCTTC. It is translated as CASSEGQPYNEQFF. This rearrangement joins TRBV18 to TRBJ2-1; 7 positions agree with TRBD1. From germline, CDR1 is KGHSH and CDR2 LQKENI. CDR3 length: 14 amino acids. V was clipped by 6 bases and J by 4 bases; unmatched bases: 6.

This chain's CDR3 is CASSLLVRPNTEAFF. The CDR3 DNA reads TGCGCCAGCAGCTTGCTGGTCCGTCCGAACACTGAAGCTTTCTTT. The chain employs TRBV5-1 and TRBJ1-1; no definite D call. Trimming cost V 1 base and J 1 base, with 11 bases left between them. Germline lookup yields CDR1 SGHRS and CDR2 YFSETQ. The CDR3 spans 15 residues. The whole variable domain, filled in from reference TRBV5-1 and TRBJ1-1, reads KAGVTQTPRYLIKTRGQQVTLSCSPISGHRSVSWYQQTPGQGLQFLFEYFSETQRNKGNFPGRFSGRQFSNSRSEMNVSTLELGDSALYLCASSLLVRPNTEAFFGQGTRLTVV.

This sequence joins TRBV6-1 and TRBJ1-2, with TRBD1 matching 9 bases. The CDR3 has 14 residues. The V gene end was trimmed by 10 bases and the J gene end by 4 bases; junction bases not matched to a gene: 10. The germline CDR1 and CDR2 sequences are MNHNS and SASEGT. CDR3 residues: CAIKAGQGSYGYTF. The CDR3 region has the DNA TGTGCCATCAAGGCGGGACAGGGCTCCTATGGCTACACCTTC.

This rearrangement joins TRBV29-1 to TRBJ1-5; D uncertain. The CDR3 is 14 residues long. In germline, CDR1 is SQVTM, CDR2 ANQGSEA. V was shortened by 6 bases and J by 4 bases, with 16 bases between the two germline ends. The DNA for the CDR3 is TGCAGCGTACGACCGGGAGGCAATAATCAGCCCCAGCATTTT. This codes for CSVRPGGNNQPQHF.

In this sample, this clone turned up a few times. The gene calls are TRBV29-1 and TRBJ1-5; TRBD1 is a possible D gene (6 bases). Germline CDR1 is SQVTM and CDR2 is ANQGSEA. This CDR3 is built from 13 residues. V shed 4 bases and J shed 8 bases, with 15 bases lying between them. CDR3 amino acids: CSVGTGSAEPQHF. For the CDR3, the DNA is TGCAGCGTTGGCACAGGGAGTGCGGAGCCCCAGCATTTT.

The chain joins TRBV7-2 to TRBJ1-2, with D uncertain. CDR1 and CDR2 (germline): SGHTA, FQGNSA. The CDR3 has 11 amino acids. V was cut by 8 bases and J by 3 bases, with 7 bases left in between. DNA for the CDR3: TGTGCCAGCCGAATGGACTATGGCTACACCTTC. Its protein product is CASRMDYGYTF. The full variable domain, its missing parts supplied by reference TRBV7-2 and TRBJ1-2, is GAGVSQSPSNKVTEKGKDVELRCDPISGHTALYWYRQSLGQGLEFLIYFQGNSAPDKSGLPSDRFSAERTGGSVSTLTIQRTQQEDSAVYLCASRMDYGYTFGSGTRLTVV.